This TCR beta chain was captured in a study of T-cell reconstitution after alpha-beta-depleted transplantation in children. Concerning this clonotype: The target antigen is unknown.

Molecular barcoding with unique molecular identifiers was used for the TCRbeta library. In TCRdb, the PCR reads were re-called with MiXCR into one record per CDR3 protein. The table has more than 120,000 distinct CDR3 sequences, roughly 9% seen once. Overall study findings and caveats: The main origin of T-cell counts and diversity one year after transplant was newly produced T cells.

The CDR3 is 16 residues long. The V gene's germline CDR1 is MDHEN and CDR2 SYDVKM. The V end was cut by 6 bases, the J end by 2 bases, with 16 bases between. The material was PBMCs, mostly from graft donor cells, obtained 180 days after TCRalphabeta/CD19-depleted stem cell transplant. The chain uses TRBV28 and TRBJ1-4; D unclear. The source is a female patient aged 2-15 years who had a stem cell transplant for congenital amegakaryocytic thrombocytopenia, so the T cells may come from the graft donor. DNA of the CDR3: TGTGCCAGCAGCCCAAGCCTATCCGGGACTAATGAAAAACTGTTTTTT. Its translation: CASSPSLSGTNEKLFF.